The 5 T cell receptor beta chains in this list originate from one sample, sequenced in a study of STAT5B mutations in CD4+ large granular lymphocyte leukemia. TCRdb keeps only in-frame clones here, not all; method: immunoSEQ multiplex PCR. The sample shows around 24,000 clones, about 78% of them seen only once. Material for sequencing was CD4+ T cells from blood buffy coats. These receptors originate from a human donor in good health.

This chain joins TRBV19 and TRBJ2-7, with 10 bases fitting TRBD1. CDR3 length: 15 amino acids. J was trimmed by 4 bases and V by 3 bases; bases with no gene match: 6. From germline, CDR1 is LNHDA and CDR2 SQIVND (reference sequence). This CDR3 is CASSIAGTGVYEQYF. The CDR3 region has the DNA TGTGCCAGTAGTATCGCCGGGACAGGGGTTTACGAGCAGTACTTC.

The chain has TRBV5-1 and TRBJ2-1; TRBD2 aligns across 9 bases. CDR1 and CDR2 from the germline V gene are SGHRS and YFSETQ. The CDR3 extends over 14 amino acids. Trimming removed 4 bases from V and 7 bases from J; junction bases left unmatched: 6. The CDR3 reads CASSLSGGGNEQFF. In DNA form, the CDR3 reads TGCGCCAGCAGCCTTAGCGGGGGCGGAAATGAGCAGTTCTTC. The whole variable domain, remainder taken from reference TRBV5-1 and TRBJ2-1, is KAGVTQTPRYLIKTRGQQVTLSCSPISGHRSVSWYQQTPGQGLQFLFEYFSETQRNKGNFPGRFSGRQFSNSRSEMNVSTLELGDSALYLCASSLSGGGNEQFFGPGTRLTVL.

The V call is TRBV6-1, the J call TRBJ1-1; D is undetermined. CDR1 and CDR2 (germline): MNHNS, SASEGT. Trimming cost V 7 bases and J 8 bases, with 11 bases left between them. The CDR3 has 11 amino acids. This CDR3 is CASKTVIEAFF. DNA of the CDR3: TGTGCCAGCAAAACAGTGATCGAAGCTTTCTTT.

This clone has just a few counts. V usage is TRBV7-9 and J usage is TRBJ1-1; D unresolved. V lost 3 bases to trimming and J lost 3 bases, with 11 bases between them. Germline V lookup: CDR1 SEHNR, CDR2 FQNEAQ (reference sequence). This CDR3 has 14 residues. The CDR3: CASSFLARDTEAFF. CDR3 coding DNA: TGTGCCAGCAGCTTTTTAGCGCGGGACACTGAAGCTTTCTTT.

V is TRBV5-1 and J is TRBJ2-1; 7 bases map to TRBD1. The J segment lost 8 bases and the V segment lost 0 bases, leaving 8 bases of the junction unmatched. Germline V gene lookup returns CDR1 SGHRS and CDR2 YFSETQ. The CDR3 is 15 amino acids. CDR3 nucleotide sequence: TGCGCCAGCAGCTTGGCTCGTCGGACAGGCGATGAGCAGTTCTTC. Translating it yields CASSLARRTGDEQFF.